A selection of T cell receptor beta chains follows, all from one sample in a study of blood T cell repertoires in COVID-19. TCRdb's table, derived via immunoSEQ multiplex PCR, lists solely in-frame clones and lacks some. The table includes about 310,000 clones, around nine tenths detected once. The sequenced sample was peripheral blood. These receptors were obtained from a man between 65 and 80 years old with acute or convalescent COVID-19. Each CDR3 is given with its conserved first and last residue. D genes are given only for firm matches. For some rows the clone size is stated as once, few or many, or as a class when expanded; others skip it.

size: .
J: TRBJ2-1
D: TRBD2
V: TRBV24-1
DNA: TGTGCCACCAGTTCCAGGGAGGGACTAGCGGGTCCCTACAATGAGCAGTTCTTC
CDR3: CATSSREGLAGPYNEQFF

size: .
J: TRBJ1-4
D: .
V: TRBV15
DNA: TGTGCCACCAGCACGGACAGATGGGATGAAAAACTGTTTTTT
CDR3: CATSTDRWDEKLFF

size: once
J: TRBJ2-1
D: .
V: TRBV4-1
DNA: TGCGCCAGCAGCCCCACACGGGGGTACTCCTACAATGAGCAGTTCTTC
CDR3: CASSPTRGYSYNEQFF

size: .
J: TRBJ1-1
D: .
V: TRBV6-5
DNA: TGTGCCAGCACCGACCTAAACAGGGACACTGAAGCTTTCTTT
CDR3: CASTDLNRDTEAFF

size: .
J: TRBJ2-4
D: .
V: TRBV9
DNA: TGTGCCAGCAGCGTAGCCGGAGACCCCATAATTCAGTACTTC
CDR3: CASSVAGDPIIQYF

size: .
J: TRBJ2-5
D: .
V: TRBV4-2
DNA: TGTGCCAGCAGCCAAGATACAATCGAAGAGACCCAGTACTTC
CDR3: CASSQDTIEETQYF

size: .
J: TRBJ2-5
D: TRBD2
V: TRBV27
DNA: TGTGCCAGCAGCCGATCCGGGACTAGCGGGTATAAAGAGACCCAGTACTTC
CDR3: CASSRSGTSGYKETQYF

size: .
J: TRBJ2-3
D: TRBD2
V: TRBV7-2
DNA: TGTGCCAGCAGCTCTAGCGGGAGGGCCGGGGCAGATACGCAGTATTTT
CDR3: CASSSSGRAGADTQYF

size: .
J: TRBJ2-3
D: .
V: TRBV7-2
DNA: TGTGCCAGCAGCTTAGACGTAGCCTCAGATACGCAGTATTTT
CDR3: CASSLDVASDTQYF

size: .
J: TRBJ1-2
D: .
V: TRBV5-4
DNA: TGTGCCAGCAGCTTGGTCCAGCGCACTAACTATGGCTACACCTTC
CDR3: CASSLVQRTNYGYTF

size: .
J: TRBJ2-2
D: TRBD1
V: TRBV19
DNA: TGTGCCAGTAGCCAAACAGGGGGCACCGGGGAGCTGTTTTTT
CDR3: CASSQTGGTGELFF

size: .
J: TRBJ2-5
D: TRBD1
V: TRBV10-3
DNA: TGTGCCATCCTTGGACAGGGCCAAGAGACCCAGTACTTC
CDR3: CAILGQGQETQYF

size: .
J: TRBJ2-5
D: TRBD2
V: TRBV7-2
DNA: TGTGCCAGCAGCATGGGACTAGCGGAAGAGACCCAGTACTTC
CDR3: CASSMGLAEETQYF

size: .
J: TRBJ1-6
D: .
V: TRBV6-6
DNA: TGTGCCAGCAGTTTTTCGACAGAGAATTCACCCCTCCACTTT
CDR3: CASSFSTENSPLHF

size: .
J: TRBJ1-4
D: TRBD1
V: TRBV5-4
DNA: TGTGCCAGCAGCGTCCAGGGGGGTTCCAATGAAAAACTGTTTTTT
CDR3: CASSVQGGSNEKLFF

size: .
J: TRBJ2-5
D: .
V: TRBV7-8
DNA: TGTGCCAGCAGCTTAGTTAATGTGGAGACCCAGTACTTC
CDR3: CASSLVNVETQYF

size: .
J: TRBJ1-1
D: .
V: TRBV6-1
DNA: TGTGCCAGCAGTGAAGCCCCCTCGAACAGGGTGGGTGAAGCTTTCTTT
CDR3: CASSEAPSNRVGEAFF

size: .
J: TRBJ2-3
D: .
V: TRBV2
DNA: TGTGCCAGCAGCCCAACAGGGTGGACAGATACGCAGTATTTT
CDR3: CASSPTGWTDTQYF

size: .
J: TRBJ1-1
D: .
V: TRBV7-8
DNA: TGTGCCAGCAGCGCGCACCAGGGTGGCTCAGCTCTCTTT
CDR3: CASSAHQGGSALF

size: .
J: TRBJ2-7
D: .
V: TRBV4-1
DNA: TGCGCCAGCAGCCAAGTAGAGACCTACGAGCAGTACTTC
CDR3: CASSQVETYEQYF

size: .
J: TRBJ1-2
D: TRBD1
V: TRBV6-5
DNA: TGTGCCAGCACCCAGGGGGTTGTGGGCTACACCTTC
CDR3: CASTQGVVGYTF

size: .
J: TRBJ1-1
D: .
V: TRBV27
DNA: TGTGCCAGCAGTTTATTCAGAAACACTGAAGCTTTCTTT
CDR3: CASSLFRNTEAFF

size: .
J: TRBJ1-1
D: .
V: TRBV18
DNA: TGTGCCAGCTCACCAACTTACATACAGGGAGGGCCTGCTGAAGCTTTCTTT
CDR3: CASSPTYIQGGPAEAFF

size: .
J: TRBJ1-2
D: .
V: TRBV12-3/TRBV12-4
DNA: TGTGCCAGCAGTATCACGAGAAACTATGGCTACACCTTC
CDR3: CASSITRNYGYTF

size: .
J: TRBJ2-3
D: .
V: TRBV6-5
DNA: TGTGCCAGCAGTTACTCGCAGGGTTTCCCAGATACGCAGTATTTT
CDR3: CASSYSQGFPDTQYF

size: .
J: TRBJ2-7
D: .
V: TRBV11-2
DNA: TGTGCCAGCAGCTTAAAGGGGCTCTACGAGCAGTACTTC
CDR3: CASSLKGLYEQYF

size: .
J: TRBJ2-5
D: .
V: TRBV24-1
DNA: TGTGCCACCAGCCCCGAGTTTATTGGGGGCTCTATCAGGGAGACCCAGTACTTC
CDR3: CATSPEFIGGSIRETQYF

size: .
J: TRBJ2-3
D: TRBD2
V: TRBV5-4
DNA: TGTGCCAGCAGTGAGCGGGAGGGCAACACAGATACGCAGTATTTT
CDR3: CASSEREGNTDTQYF

size: .
J: TRBJ1-3
D: .
V: TRBV5-1
DNA: TGCGCCAGCAGCTTGGGGGGTTCGGGGAGAGGAAACACCATATATTTT
CDR3: CASSLGGSGRGNTIYF

size: few
J: TRBJ2-7
D: .
V: TRBV28
DNA: TGTGCCAGCAGTTCCCGACTAGAGCAGTACTTC
CDR3: CASSSRLEQYF

size: .
J: TRBJ2-2
D: TRBD2
V: TRBV27
DNA: TGTGCCAGCAGTTTCCCAGCCGGGACTAGGAACACCGGGGAGCTGTTTTTT
CDR3: CASSFPAGTRNTGELFF

size: .
J: TRBJ2-1
D: TRBD1
V: TRBV3-1/TRBV3-2
DNA: TGTGCCAGCAGCCAGGCTGACAGGGGTCAGTTCTTC
CDR3: CASSQADRGQFF

size: .
J: TRBJ2-7
D: TRBD2
V: TRBV4-2
DNA: TGTGCCAGCAGCCAAGACTATAGCGGGATCTACGAGCAGTACTTC
CDR3: CASSQDYSGIYEQYF

size: .
J: TRBJ2-2
D: .
V: TRBV4-1
DNA: TGCGCCAGCAGCCAAGATGCAGGATACACCGGGGAGCTGTTTTTT
CDR3: CASSQDAGYTGELFF

size: .
J: TRBJ2-1
D: TRBD2
V: TRBV2
DNA: TGTGCCAGCAGTGAAGTTAGCGGGAGGGGGCGGAATGAGCAGTTCTTC
CDR3: CASSEVSGRGRNEQFF

size: .
J: TRBJ2-5
D: .
V: TRBV18
DNA: TGTGCCAGCTCACCCCTAAAAGAGACCCAGTACTTC
CDR3: CASSPLKETQYF

size: .
J: TRBJ2-3
D: .
V: TRBV28
DNA: TGTGCCAGCGGGAGGATTATGACAGATACGCAGTATTTT
CDR3: CASGRIMTDTQYF

size: .
J: TRBJ2-7
D: TRBD2
V: TRBV11-2
DNA: TGTGCCAGCAGCTTATACCCAGGGACTAGCGGGAGTAGAGCCAACGAGCAGTACTTC
CDR3: CASSLYPGTSGSRANEQYF

size: once
J: TRBJ2-3
D: .
V: TRBV9
DNA: TGTGCCAGCAGCGTAGCGGGTGGCAGCACAGATACGCAGTATTTT
CDR3: CASSVAGGSTDTQYF

size: .
J: TRBJ2-7
D: .
V: TRBV7-9
DNA: TGTGCCAGCAGAGTGTCAGCGTCCTACGAGCAGTACTTC
CDR3: CASRVSASYEQYF

size: .
J: TRBJ1-1
D: .
V: TRBV6-2/TRBV6-3
DNA: TGTGCCAGCAGTGGCCCATTGGGGGGGGCTGAAGCTTTCTTT
CDR3: CASSGPLGGAEAFF

size: few
J: TRBJ2-5
D: TRBD1
V: TRBV28
DNA: TGCGGGACAGGTCTGGGTCGCCAAGAGACCCAGTACTTC
CDR3: CGTGLGRQETQYF

size: few
J: TRBJ2-1
D: TRBD1
V: TRBV4-3
DNA: TGCGCCAGCAGCAGGGGACAGGGGGCTTATAATGAGCAGTTCTTC
CDR3: CASSRGQGAYNEQFF

size: once
J: TRBJ2-3
D: TRBD2
V: TRBV30
DNA: TGTGCCTGGAGTGTAGGACTAGCGGGATGGACAGATACGCAGTATTTT
CDR3: CAWSVGLAGWTDTQYF

size: .
J: TRBJ2-7
D: .
V: TRBV7-9
DNA: TGTGCCAGCAGCTTCGGTCCTCAGACATCCTACGAGCAGTACTTC
CDR3: CASSFGPQTSYEQYF

size: .
J: TRBJ1-4
D: .
V: TRBV5-4
DNA: TGTGCCAGCAGCTTGGGGCAGGTCCGGAATGAAAAACTGTTTTTT
CDR3: CASSLGQVRNEKLFF

size: .
J: TRBJ2-7
D: .
V: TRBV7-9
DNA: TGTGCCAGCAGCTTAGGAGGAAACTCCTACGAGCAGTACTTC
CDR3: CASSLGGNSYEQYF

size: .
J: TRBJ2-1
D: TRBD2
V: TRBV3-1/TRBV3-2
DNA: TGTGCCAGCAGCCGTTTAAGACTAGCGGCCTACAATGAGCAGTTCTTC
CDR3: CASSRLRLAAYNEQFF

size: .
J: TRBJ2-2
D: .
V: TRBV9
DNA: TGTGCCAGCAGCGTAGCGGGACTGGACACCGGGGAGCTGTTTTTT
CDR3: CASSVAGLDTGELFF

size: .
J: TRBJ1-1
D: .
V: TRBV11-2
DNA: TGTGCCAGCAGCTTCCAGGGGAACACTGAAGCTTTCTTT
CDR3: CASSFQGNTEAFF

size: .
J: TRBJ1-2
D: .
V: TRBV24-1
DNA: TGTGCCACCAGTGATCCCAGGCAGGCATACGGCTACACCTTC
CDR3: CATSDPRQAYGYTF

size: .
J: TRBJ2-7
D: TRBD1
V: TRBV20-1
DNA: TGCAGTGTAGACAGGGCCTACGAGCAGTACTTC
CDR3: CSVDRAYEQYF

size: .
J: TRBJ2-3
D: .
V: TRBV19
DNA: TGTGCCAGTAGTATACGGCAGGGATTCACAGATACGCAGTATTTT
CDR3: CASSIRQGFTDTQYF